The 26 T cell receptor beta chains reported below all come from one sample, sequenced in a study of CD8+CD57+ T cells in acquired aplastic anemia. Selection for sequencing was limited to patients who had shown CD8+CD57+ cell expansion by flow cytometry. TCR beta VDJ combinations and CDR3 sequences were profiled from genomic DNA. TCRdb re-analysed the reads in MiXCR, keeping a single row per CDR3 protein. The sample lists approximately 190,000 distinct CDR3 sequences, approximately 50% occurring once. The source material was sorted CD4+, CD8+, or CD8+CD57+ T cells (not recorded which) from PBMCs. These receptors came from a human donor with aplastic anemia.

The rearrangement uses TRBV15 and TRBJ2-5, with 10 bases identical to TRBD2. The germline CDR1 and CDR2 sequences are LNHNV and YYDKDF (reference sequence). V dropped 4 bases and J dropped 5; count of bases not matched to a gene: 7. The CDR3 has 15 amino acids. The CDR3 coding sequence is TGTGCCACCAGCACCCCCCTAGCGGGAGTTGAGACCCAGTACTTC. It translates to CATSTPLAGVETQYF.

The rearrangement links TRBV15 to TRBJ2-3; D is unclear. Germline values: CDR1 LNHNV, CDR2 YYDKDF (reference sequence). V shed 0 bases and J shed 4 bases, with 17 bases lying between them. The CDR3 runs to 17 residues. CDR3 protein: CATSRDKVAGEADTQYF. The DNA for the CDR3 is TGTGCCACCAGCAGAGATAAGGTTGCAGGTGAGGCAGATACGCAGTATTTT. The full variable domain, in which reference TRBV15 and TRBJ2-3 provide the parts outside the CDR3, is DAMVIQNPRYQVTQFGKPVTLSCSQTLNHNVMYWYQQKSSQAPKLLFHYYDKDFNNEADTPDNFQSRRPNTSFCFLDIRSPGLGDTAMYLCATSRDKVAGEADTQYFGPGTRLTVL.

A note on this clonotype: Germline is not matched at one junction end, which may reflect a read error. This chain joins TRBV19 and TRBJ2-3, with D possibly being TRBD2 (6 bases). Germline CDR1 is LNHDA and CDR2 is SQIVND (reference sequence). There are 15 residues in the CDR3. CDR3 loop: CASSIEGGGTDTQYF. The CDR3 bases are TGTGCCAGTAGTATAGAGGGGGGAGGCACTGATACGCAGTATTTT.

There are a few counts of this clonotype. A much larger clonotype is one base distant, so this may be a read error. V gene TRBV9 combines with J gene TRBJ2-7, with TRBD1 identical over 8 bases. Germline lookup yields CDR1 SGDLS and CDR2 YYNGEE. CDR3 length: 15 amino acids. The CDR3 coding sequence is TGTGCCAGCGGCGTCGGACAGGGCCTCTCCTACGAGCAGTACTTC. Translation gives CASGVGQGLSYEQYF.

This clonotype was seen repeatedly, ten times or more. The CDR3 spells CSAGADSNQPQHF. For the CDR3, the DNA is TGCAGTGCGGGAGCAGACAGCAATCAGCCCCAGCATTTT. This sequence joins TRBV20-1 and TRBJ1-5; no firm D call. V was cut by 6 bases and J by 1 base, with 10 bases left in between. CDR1 is DFQATT, CDR2 SNEGSKA, per germline (reference sequence). The CDR3 totals 13 residues.

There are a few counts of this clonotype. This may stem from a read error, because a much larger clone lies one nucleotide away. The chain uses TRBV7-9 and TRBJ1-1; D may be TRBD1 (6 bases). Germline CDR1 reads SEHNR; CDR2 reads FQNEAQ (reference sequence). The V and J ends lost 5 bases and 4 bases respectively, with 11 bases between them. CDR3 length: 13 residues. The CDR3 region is CASSLRGLTEAFF. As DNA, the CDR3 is TGTGCCAGCAGCCTCAGGGGTCTCACTGAAGCTTTCTTT.

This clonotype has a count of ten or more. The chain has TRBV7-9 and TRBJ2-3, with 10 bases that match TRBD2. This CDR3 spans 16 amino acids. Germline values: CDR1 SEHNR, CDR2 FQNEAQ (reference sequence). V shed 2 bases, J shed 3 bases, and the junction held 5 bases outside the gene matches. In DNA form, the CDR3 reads TGTGCCAGCAGCTTAATAGCGGGAGGCCTTACAGATACGCAGTATTTT. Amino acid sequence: CASSLIAGGLTDTQYF. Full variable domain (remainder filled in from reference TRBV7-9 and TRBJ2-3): DTGVSQNPRHKITKRGQNVTFRCDPISEHNRLYWYRQTLGQGPEFLTYFQNEAQLEKSRLLSDRFSAERPKGSFSTLEIQRTEQGDSAMYLCASSLIAGGLTDTQYFGPGTRLTVL.

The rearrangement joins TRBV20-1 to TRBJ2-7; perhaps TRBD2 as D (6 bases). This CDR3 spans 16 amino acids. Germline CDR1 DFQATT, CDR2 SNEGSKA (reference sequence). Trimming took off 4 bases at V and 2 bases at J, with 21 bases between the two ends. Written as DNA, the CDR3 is TGCAGTGCTATCGTCCCTGGGACTCCTACTCCCTACGAGCAGTACTTC. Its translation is CSAIVPGTPTPYEQYF.

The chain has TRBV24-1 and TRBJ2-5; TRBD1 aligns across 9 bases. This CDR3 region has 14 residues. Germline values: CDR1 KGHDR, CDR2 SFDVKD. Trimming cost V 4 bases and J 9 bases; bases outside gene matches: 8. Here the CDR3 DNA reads TGTGCCACCAGTGACCGTAGACAGGGGGAGGCCCAGTACTTC. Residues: CATSDRRQGEAQYF.

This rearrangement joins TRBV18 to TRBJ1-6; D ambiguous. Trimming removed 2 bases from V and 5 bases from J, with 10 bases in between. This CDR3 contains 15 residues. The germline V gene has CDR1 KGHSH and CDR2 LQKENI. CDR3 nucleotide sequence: TGTGCCAGCTCACCAAACATTCCGGATAATTCACCCCTCCACTTT. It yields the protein CASSPNIPDNSPLHF.

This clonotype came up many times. The CDR3 here is CASSLGPFMSGQPQHF. The CDR3 nucleotides read TGCGCCAGCAGCTTGGGTCCCTTTATGAGTGGGCAGCCCCAGCATTTT. The chain carries TRBV5-1 and TRBJ1-5; D unresolved. Trimming removed 0 bases from V and 7 bases from J, with 17 bases in between. There are 16 residues in the CDR3. Germline V gene sequence: CDR1 SGHRS, CDR2 YFSETQ.

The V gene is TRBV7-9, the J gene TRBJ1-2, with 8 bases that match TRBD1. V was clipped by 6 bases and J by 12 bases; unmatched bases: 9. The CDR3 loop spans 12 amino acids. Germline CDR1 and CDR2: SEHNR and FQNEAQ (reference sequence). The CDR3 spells CASSSGGAGNTF. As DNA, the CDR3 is TGTGCCAGCAGTTCAGGGGGCGCCGGAAACACCTTC. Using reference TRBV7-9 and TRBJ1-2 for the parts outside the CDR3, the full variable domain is DTGVSQNPRHKITKRGQNVTFRCDPISEHNRLYWYRQTLGQGPEFLTYFQNEAQLEKSRLLSDRFSAERPKGSFSTLEIQRTEQGDSAMYLCASSSGGAGNTFGSGTRLTVV.

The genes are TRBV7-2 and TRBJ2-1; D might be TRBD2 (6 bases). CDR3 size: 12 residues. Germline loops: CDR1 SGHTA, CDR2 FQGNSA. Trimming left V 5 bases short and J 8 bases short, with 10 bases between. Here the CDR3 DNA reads TGTGCCAGCAGCACCAGGAGGGATGAGCAGTTCTTC. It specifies CASSTRRDEQFF.

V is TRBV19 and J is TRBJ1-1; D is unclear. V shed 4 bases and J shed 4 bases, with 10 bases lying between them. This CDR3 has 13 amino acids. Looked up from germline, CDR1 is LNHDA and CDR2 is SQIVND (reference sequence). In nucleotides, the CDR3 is TGTGCCAGTAGTACTCTCGAAGGCACTGAAGCTTTCTTT. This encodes CASSTLEGTEAFF.

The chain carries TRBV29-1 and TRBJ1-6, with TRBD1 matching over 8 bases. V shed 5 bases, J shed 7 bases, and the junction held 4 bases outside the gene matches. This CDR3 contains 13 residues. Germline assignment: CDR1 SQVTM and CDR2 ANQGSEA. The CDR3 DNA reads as TGCAGCGTTCAGTGGACAGGGAATTCACCCCTCCACTTT. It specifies CSVQWTGNSPLHF.

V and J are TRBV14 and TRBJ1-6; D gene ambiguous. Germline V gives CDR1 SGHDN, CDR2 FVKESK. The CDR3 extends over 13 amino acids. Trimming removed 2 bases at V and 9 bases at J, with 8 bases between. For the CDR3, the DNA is TGTGCCAGCAGCCAACTCGGCCTTTCACCCCTCCACTTT. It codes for CASSQLGLSPLHF. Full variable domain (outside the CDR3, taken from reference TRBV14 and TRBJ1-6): EAGVTQFPSHSVIEKGQTVTLRCDPISGHDNLYWYRRVMGKEIKFLLHFVKESKQDESGMPNNRFLAERTGGTYSTLKVQPAELEDSGVYFCASSQLGLSPLHFGNGTRLTVT.

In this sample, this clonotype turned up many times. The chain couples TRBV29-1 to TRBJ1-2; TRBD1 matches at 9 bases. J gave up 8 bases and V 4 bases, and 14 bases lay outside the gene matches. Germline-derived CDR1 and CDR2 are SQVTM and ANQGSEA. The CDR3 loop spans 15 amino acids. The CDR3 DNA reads TGCAGCGTTGGCCGGGACAGGGCTCTCTCGGAGGGCTACACCTTC. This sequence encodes CSVGRDRALSEGYTF.

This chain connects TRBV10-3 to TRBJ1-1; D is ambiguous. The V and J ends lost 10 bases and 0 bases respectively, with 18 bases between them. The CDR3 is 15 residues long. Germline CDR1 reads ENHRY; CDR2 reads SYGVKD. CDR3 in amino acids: CATSEMEAMNTEAFF. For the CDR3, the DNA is TGTGCCACCTCTGAAATGGAGGCGATGAACACTGAAGCTTTCTTT.

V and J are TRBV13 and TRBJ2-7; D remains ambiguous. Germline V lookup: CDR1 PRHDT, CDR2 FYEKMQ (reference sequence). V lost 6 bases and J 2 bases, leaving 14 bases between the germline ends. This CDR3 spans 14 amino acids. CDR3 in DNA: TGTGCCAGCAGTTGGAGTAGCTTTCCCTACGAGCAGTACTTC. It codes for CASSWSSFPYEQYF.

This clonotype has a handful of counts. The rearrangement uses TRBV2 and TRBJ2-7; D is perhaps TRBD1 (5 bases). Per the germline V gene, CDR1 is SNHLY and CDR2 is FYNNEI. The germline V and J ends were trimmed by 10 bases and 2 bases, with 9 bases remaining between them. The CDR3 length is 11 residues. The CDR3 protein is CATRQTYEQYF. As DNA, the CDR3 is TGTGCCACAAGACAGACCTACGAGCAGTACTTC.

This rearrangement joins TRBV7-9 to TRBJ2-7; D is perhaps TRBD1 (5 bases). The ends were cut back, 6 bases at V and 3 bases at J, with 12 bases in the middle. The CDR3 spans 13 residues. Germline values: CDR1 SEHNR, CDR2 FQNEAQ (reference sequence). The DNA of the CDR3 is TGTGCCAGCAGGCCCGACAGTTACTACGAGCAGTACTTC. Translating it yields CASRPDSYYEQYF. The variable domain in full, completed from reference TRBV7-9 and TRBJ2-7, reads DTGVSQNPRHKITKRGQNVTFRCDPISEHNRLYWYRQTLGQGPEFLTYFQNEAQLEKSRLLSDRFSAERPKGSFSTLEIQRTEQGDSAMYLCASRPDSYYEQYFGPGTRLTVT.

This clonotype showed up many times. In nucleotides, the CDR3 is TGTGCCAGCAGTTACAGGGGGCGCGATTCACCCCTCCACTTT. Its protein product is CASSYRGRDSPLHF. The rearrangement links TRBV6-5 to TRBJ1-6; 7 nucleotides align to TRBD1. This CDR3 has 14 amino acids. With V trimmed by 2 bases and J by 8 bases, 3 bases remained unmatched. CDR1 MNHEY and CDR2 SVGAGI come from the germline V gene.

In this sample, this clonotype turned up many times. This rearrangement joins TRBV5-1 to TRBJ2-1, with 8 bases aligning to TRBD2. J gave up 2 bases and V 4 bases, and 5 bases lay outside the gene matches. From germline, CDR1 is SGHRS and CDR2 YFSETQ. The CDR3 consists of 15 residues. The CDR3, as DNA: TGCGCCAGCAGCCAGACTAGCGCCCCCTACAATGAGCAGTTCTTC. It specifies CASSQTSAPYNEQFF.

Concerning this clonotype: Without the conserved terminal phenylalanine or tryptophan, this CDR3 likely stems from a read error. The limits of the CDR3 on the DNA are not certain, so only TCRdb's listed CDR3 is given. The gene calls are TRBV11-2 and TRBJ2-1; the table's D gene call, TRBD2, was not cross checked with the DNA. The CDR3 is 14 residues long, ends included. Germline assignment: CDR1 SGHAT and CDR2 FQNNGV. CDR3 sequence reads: CASSLEPAGGEQLL.

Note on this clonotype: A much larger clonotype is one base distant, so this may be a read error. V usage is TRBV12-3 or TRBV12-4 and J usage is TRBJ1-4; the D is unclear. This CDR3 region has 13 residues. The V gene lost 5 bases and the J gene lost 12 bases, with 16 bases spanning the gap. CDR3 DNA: TGTGCCAGCAGTAAGGAATGGGGAGAAGAACTGTTTTTT. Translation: CASSKEWGEELFF.

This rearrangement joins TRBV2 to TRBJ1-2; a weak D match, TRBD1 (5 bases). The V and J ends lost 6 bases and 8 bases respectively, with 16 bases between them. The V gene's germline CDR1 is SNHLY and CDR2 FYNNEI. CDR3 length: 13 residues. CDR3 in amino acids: CASRAGPGTGYTF. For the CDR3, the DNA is TGTGCCAGCAGAGCGGGACCAGGGACGGGCTACACCTTC.